This T cell receptor beta chain was sequenced for a study of identical twins. V gave up 6 bases and J gave up 2 bases; unmatched junction bases: 8. Germline CDR1 SNHLY, CDR2 FYNNEI. This CDR3 has 16 residues. After template switching added a universal primer site, the resulting cDNA carried unique molecular identifiers. TCRdb fed the 5' RACE reads into MiXCR, producing one record per CDR3 protein. The sample has some 1,700,000 distinct CDR3 sequences, about 31% seen once; the top ten hold approximately 0.25%. Healthy Caucasian individuals made up all the donors. The chain employs TRBV2 and TRBJ2-7, with 12 positions matching TRBD2. The sequence was obtained from a newborn girl in good health. Sequenced: cord blood. The CDR3 sequence is CASRVGLAGPPYEQYF. The CDR3 region has the DNA TGTGCCAGCAGGGTAGGACTAGCGGGGCCTCCCTACGAGCAGTACTTC.